The source of this T cell receptor (beta chain) is a study of shared clonotypes between healthy human individuals. Measured with immunoSEQ multiplex PCR; TCRdb has only the in-frame clones, and not every one. Counted here are hundreds of thousands of clones, 92% occurring once; the ten biggest clones make up roughly 24%. The ends lost 4 bases at V and 4 bases at J; junction bases unmatched: 4. CDR1 and CDR2 from the germline V gene are LGHNA and YNFKEQ. The CDR3 contains 15 residues. Selected positively for CCR7 and CD45RO-negative, naive CD8 cells excluded terminally differentiated effector memory CD45RA+ cells.

This rearrangement joins TRBV4-2 to TRBJ1-5, with 10 nucleotides matching TRBD1. The clonotype originates from a man aged 30 to 39 in good health. Sequencing input: naive CD8+ T cells sorted from blood. DNA of the CDR3: TGTGCCAGCAGCCGGACAGGGGGGGGAAATCAGCCCCAGCATTTT. This encodes CASSRTGGGNQPQHF.